The 3 T cell receptor beta chains in this list originate from one sample, sequenced in a study of HIV-infected children after antiretroviral therapy interruption. Treatment given: PENTA 11 planned treatment interruption arm or continuous ART arm. A 3' RACE protocol on RNA, with unique molecular identifiers, produced the TCR library. Via MiXCR, TCRdb re-called the 3' RACE reads, giving one row per CDR3 protein. The sample has tens of thousands of distinct CDR3 sequences, around 4% seen once. This specimen consisted of CD45RA+ CD4+ T cells from PBMCs, pooled from several time points, obtained from a donor given antiretroviral therapy, either interrupted or continuous. Specified subset: naive CD4+ CD45RA+ CD45RO- T cells. The receptor set was obtained from a pool of human donors with HIV.

In its sample, this clonotype was seen many times. The chain is built from TRBV21-1 and TRBJ1-1; the table's D call, TRBD1, was not checked against the DNA. TRBV21-1 is classified as a pseudogene. The CDR3 is 13 amino acids. The CDR3, as DNA: TGTGCCAGCTCTCAGGAAGGGCACCCTGAGGGGATCTTT. It specifies CASSQEGHPEGIF.

This clonotype was seen more than once but under ten times. A much larger clone differs by one base, so this may be a read error. V is TRBV28 and J is TRBJ1-1; TRBD1 agrees at 10 bases. Per the germline V gene, CDR1 is MDHEN and CDR2 is SYDVKM. This CDR3 contains 14 residues. V gave up 3 bases and J gave up 4 bases; unmatched junction bases: 2. CDR3 sequence reads: CASSFGDRGTEAFF. The DNA for the CDR3 is TGTGCCAGCAGTTTTGGGGACAGGGGCACTGAAGCTTTCTTT. The full variable domain, its missing parts supplied by reference TRBV28 and TRBJ1-1, is DVKVTQSSRYLVKRTGEKVFLECVQDMDHENMFWYRQDPGLGLRLIYFSYDVKMKEKGDIPEGYSVSREKKERFSLILESASTNQTSMYLCASSFGDRGTEAFFGQGTRLTVV.

Many counts were recorded for this clonotype. The J gene is TRBJ2-2, the V gene TRBV2; weak D call: TRBD1 (6 bases). Germline values: CDR1 SNHLY, CDR2 FYNNEI. The V and J ends lost 5 bases and 9 bases respectively, with 13 bases between them. CDR3 length: 13 amino acids. CDR3 in DNA: TGTGCCAGCAGTCCCCGTTGGGACAGGGAGCTGTTTTTT. Translated: CASSPRWDRELFF.